This TCR beta chain stems from a study of T cell clonotyping in hematopoietic cell transplantation. The germline V gene has CDR1 LGHNT and CDR2 FRNRAP. The CDR3 is made up of 13 amino acids. The V and J ends lost 7 bases and 1 base respectively, with 10 bases between them. The method was immunoSEQ multiplex PCR; TCRdb's version includes in-frame clones alone and lacks a portion of them. This sample has 9,500 to 13,000 clones, with roughly 89% found just once. This specimen was PBMCs, taken 100 days after allogeneic stem cell transplant. The chain joins TRBV12-5 to TRBJ1-1; TRBD1 is a possible D gene (5 bases). The clonotype was recovered from a female patient over 55 who had an allogeneic stem cell transplant from an unrelated donor, so the T cells may come from the graft donor. Some clones in this sample may be carry-over from other donors' samples. For the CDR3, the DNA is TGTGCTAGTGCCCCAAGGGGGAACACTGAAGCTTTCTTT. It specifies CASAPRGNTEAFF. Combining the CDR3 with reference TRBV12-5 and TRBJ1-1 gives the whole variable domain DARVTQTPRHKVTEMGQEVTMRCQPILGHNTVFWYRQTMMQGLELLAYFRNRAPLDDSGMPKDRFSAEMPDATLATLKIQPSEPRDSAVYFCASAPRGNTEAFFGQGTRLTVV.